The present T cell receptor beta chain was sequenced within a study of OX40 agonist ivuxolimab in advanced cancers. The overall study: The study treated patients with ivuxolimab, an agonistic anti-OX40 (CD134) antibody.

The CDR3 runs 20 residues. The ends lost 3 bases at V and 1 base at J; junction bases unmatched: 17. CDR1 is SGDLS, CDR2 YYNGEE, per germline. A remark on this clone: The target antigen is unknown.

The cohort excluded patients with autoimmune disease history or systemic immunosuppression. Using immunoSEQ multiplex PCR, the repertoire was profiled, and TCRdb retains in-frame clones only, with some absent. The profile shows some 99,000 clones, about 92% of them singletons. Study-wide results and limits: There was clonal expansion of CD4+ and CD8+ blood T cells by week 6 at 0.1 to 3.0 mg/kg.

This TCR came from an adult with an advanced solid tumor such as melanoma, head and neck, liver or kidney cancer. The V call is TRBV9, the J call TRBJ2-3; 10 nucleotides line up with TRBD2. Here the sequenced sample was CD4+ or CD8+ T cells sorted from blood, taken in a trial of the OX40 agonist ivuxolimab. CDR3 nucleotides: TGTGCCAGCAGCGCAGAGGTTTGGCTAGCGGGAGCATCCGGCACAGATACGCAGTATTTT. This sequence encodes CASSAEVWLAGASGTDTQYF.